This entry is about one T cell receptor beta chain. Its antigen is still unknown. The data originate from a study of Ad26.COV2.S vaccination and SARS-CoV-2 variants. TCRdb's copy holds only in-frame clones and misses some; the assay was immunoSEQ multiplex PCR. The sample consists of around 450,000 clones, over 75% of them appearing once. Study-wide findings and caveats: Ad26.COV2.S recipients had broader spike-specific TCRs (P = 0.0014). The TCR breadth and depth analyses may have produced an underestimate of total T cell responses. After vaccination, reports described spike-specific CD8+ and CD4+ T cell responses as showing substantial breadth.

The CDR3 covers 21 residues. Trimming cost V 5 bases and J 3 bases; bases outside gene matches: 24. From germline, CDR1 is SGHTA and CDR2 FQGTGA. Regarding treatment: 15 to 20 received Ad26.COV2.S at low or high dose, single or two shots; about 5 received placebo; per-sample allocation not given. Following the first vaccine or placebo injection, samples were taken on day 63. Vaccine was an Ad26 vector expressing Wuhan-strain SARS-CoV-2 spike. This specimen consisted of peripheral blood, obtained in a trial of Ad26.COV2.S vaccine versus placebo. This clonotype was sampled from a person between 18 and 65 years old who received the Ad26.COV2.S COVID-19 vaccine or a placebo. V usage is TRBV7-3 and J usage is TRBJ2-1; the match to TRBD2 covers 8 bases. The CDR3 DNA sequence: TGTGCCAGCAGCCCCCCTAGCCGGGGGGGGCTGAGGGCGCACCGCTACAATGAGCAGTTCTTC. Amino acid sequence: CASSPPSRGGLRAHRYNEQFF.